What follows is one T cell receptor beta chain and its context. Its antigen is unknown. This record comes from a study of T cell responses to AZD1222 COVID-19 vaccine (dated by TCRdb to the early 2020s). About the full investigation: A total of 230 or so trial participants underwent TCR sequencing, of whom some 210 received two doses of AZD1222 and some 25 received two doses of the MenACWY control vaccine. Enrollment into the trials was organized by age into subgroups of 18-55, 56-69 and 70-plus years, and those subgroups contained roughly 140, 27 and 60 TCR-sequenced participants, respectively. The full study reports these points: Because no day 14 peak-response samples were available, repertoires were characterized only after the peak T cell response. After two AZD1222 doses, both the breadth and the depth of spike-specific TCRs were significantly higher than at day 0 and than in MenACWY recipients. Reportedly, almost half of the unique spike-specific TCRs recognized epitopes lying outside the regions that are mutated in the B.1.351 and B.1.1.7 variants. In the small 56-69-year group, the increase in depth fell short of significance, most likely because of low power. Vaccine-associated CD4 TCRs spanned the whole spike protein, with dominant responses in regions 160-218 and 743-854. Most participants were white British and females outnumbered males, and the authors suggested that clonal diversity may have been underestimated. Conclusions about previously exposed vaccinees are limited because only five to seven AZD1222 recipients were SARS-CoV-2 seropositive at baseline.

The CDR3 sequence holds 13 residues, the cysteine and phenylalanine included. Only the CDR3 DNA is retained, 39 bases long and in frame from the first base. The junction carries 1 base between V and J, which are trimmed by 1 base and 3 bases respectively. Per the germline V gene (reference sequence), LNHNV is the CDR1 and YYDKDF is the CDR2. The CDR3 regions of human TCRbeta chains were analyzed by immunosequencing. As for the original processing: TCRs in the repertoires were matched against a reference library of SARS-CoV-2-specific TCRs that had been generated with the MIRA antigen-specificity platform. Breadth meant the fraction of unique TCRs that were SARS-CoV-2-associated, whereas depth meant the fraction of total T cells that were SARS-CoV-2-associated. Using the MIRA data, each spike-specific TCR was assigned both to the spike region to which the TCR was reactive and to a CD4 or CD8 class. Log10-transformed breadth and depth values were compared by one-way ANOVA with Sidak's multiple comparisons tests. Sourced from immuneACCESS, this table was stored by TCRdb with only in-frame sequences that have V and J called. A share of the clones is absent; for the studies checked, an unresolved V gene accounts for under half, and the remainder has no known explanation. The DNA gave D and trimming, while V, J and clone size come from that table. The sample's clone listing holds over 130,000 clones. The ten most abundant clones make up 2.2% of the sample.

This sample's time point label indicates: baseline before first vaccination. Samples from vaccinated people were obtained from the UK trials COV001 and COV002, which included a single-blind randomized controlled phase 2/3 trial of AZD1222 (ChAdOx1 nCoV-19) in healthy adults. For TCRbeta chain sequencing, PBMC samples from trial participants were taken at day 0 and at day 28 after the second dose. The chain is encoded by TRBV15 joined to TRBJ1-6; confidence is insufficient to name the D gene. This receptor was taken from an adult in good health. What was sequenced was peripheral blood. The encoded CDR3 is CATSRVYNSPLHF. The nucleotides read TGTGCCACCAGCAGAGTCTATAATTCACCCCTCCACTTT.